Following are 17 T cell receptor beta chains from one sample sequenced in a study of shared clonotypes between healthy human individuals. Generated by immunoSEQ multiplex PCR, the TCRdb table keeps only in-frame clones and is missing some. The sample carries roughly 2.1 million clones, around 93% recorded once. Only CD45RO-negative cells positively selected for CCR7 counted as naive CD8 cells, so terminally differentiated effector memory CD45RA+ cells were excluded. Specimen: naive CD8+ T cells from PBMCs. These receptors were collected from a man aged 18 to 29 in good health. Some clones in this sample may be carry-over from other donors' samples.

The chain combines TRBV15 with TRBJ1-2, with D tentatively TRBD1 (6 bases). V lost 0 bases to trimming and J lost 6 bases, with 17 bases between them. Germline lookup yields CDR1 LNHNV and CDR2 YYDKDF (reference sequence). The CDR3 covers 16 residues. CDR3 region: CATSRDRRGLGNGYTF. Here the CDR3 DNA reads TGTGCCACCAGCAGAGATCGGCGGGGGCTGGGGAATGGCTACACCTTC.

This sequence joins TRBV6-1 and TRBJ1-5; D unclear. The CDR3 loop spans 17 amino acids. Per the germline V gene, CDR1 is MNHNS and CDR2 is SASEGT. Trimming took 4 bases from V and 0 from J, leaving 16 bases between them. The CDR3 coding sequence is TGTGCCAGCAGTGGTCTCCAGGCCGGCTATAGCAATCAGCCCCAGCATTTT. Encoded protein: CASSGLQAGYSNQPQHF.

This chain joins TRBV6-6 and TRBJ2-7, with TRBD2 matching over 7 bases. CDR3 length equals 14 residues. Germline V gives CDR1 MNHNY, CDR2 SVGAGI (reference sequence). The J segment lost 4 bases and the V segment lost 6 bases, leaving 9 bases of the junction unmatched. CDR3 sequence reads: CASSYLGGVYEQYF. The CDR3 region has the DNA TGTGCCAGCAGCTACCTTGGGGGGGTTTACGAGCAGTACTTC.

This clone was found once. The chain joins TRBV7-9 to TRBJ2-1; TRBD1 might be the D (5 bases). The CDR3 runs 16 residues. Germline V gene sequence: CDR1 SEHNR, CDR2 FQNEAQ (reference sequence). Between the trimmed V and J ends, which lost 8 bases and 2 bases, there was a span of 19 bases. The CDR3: CASLLWAGKPYNEQFF. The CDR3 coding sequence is TGTGCCAGCCTACTGTGGGCAGGGAAACCCTACAATGAGCAGTTCTTC.

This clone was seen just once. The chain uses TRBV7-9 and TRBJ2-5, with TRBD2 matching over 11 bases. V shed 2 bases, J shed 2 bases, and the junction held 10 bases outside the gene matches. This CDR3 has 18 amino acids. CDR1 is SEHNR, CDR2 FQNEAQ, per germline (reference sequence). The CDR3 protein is CASSLYPPLAGGQETQYF. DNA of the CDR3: TGTGCCAGCAGCTTATACCCCCCCCTAGCGGGAGGACAAGAGACCCAGTACTTC.

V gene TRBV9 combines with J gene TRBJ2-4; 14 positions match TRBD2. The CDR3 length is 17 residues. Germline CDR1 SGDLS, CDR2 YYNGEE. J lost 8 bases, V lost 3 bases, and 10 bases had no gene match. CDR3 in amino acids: CASSAGTSGSGEDIQYF. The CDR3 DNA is TGTGCCAGCAGCGCCGGGACTAGCGGGAGTGGGGAGGACATTCAGTACTTC.

The CDR3 DNA reads as TGTGCCAGCAGCCCAGGGCTCGCCAAAAACATTCAGTACTTC. Amino acids: CASSPGLAKNIQYF. The chain combines TRBV6-5 with TRBJ2-4; tentatively, D is TRBD1 (5 bases). Germline assignment: CDR1 MNHEY and CDR2 SVGAGI. The CDR3 length is 14 residues. V lost 6 bases and J 1 base, leaving 10 bases between the germline ends.

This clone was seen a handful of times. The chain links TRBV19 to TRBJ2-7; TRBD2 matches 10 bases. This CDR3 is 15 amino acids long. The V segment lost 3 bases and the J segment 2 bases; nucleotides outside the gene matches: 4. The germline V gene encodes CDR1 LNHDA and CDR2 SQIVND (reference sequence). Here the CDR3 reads CASSMLAGETYEQYF. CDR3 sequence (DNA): TGTGCCAGTAGTATGCTAGCGGGAGAAACCTACGAGCAGTACTTC.

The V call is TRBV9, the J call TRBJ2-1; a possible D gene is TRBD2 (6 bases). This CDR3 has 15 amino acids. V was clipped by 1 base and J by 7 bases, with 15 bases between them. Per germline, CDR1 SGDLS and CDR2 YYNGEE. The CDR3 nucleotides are TGTGCCAGCAGCGTACTGGGGGGTGGGTTGAATGAGCAGTTCTTC. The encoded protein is CASSVLGGGLNEQFF.

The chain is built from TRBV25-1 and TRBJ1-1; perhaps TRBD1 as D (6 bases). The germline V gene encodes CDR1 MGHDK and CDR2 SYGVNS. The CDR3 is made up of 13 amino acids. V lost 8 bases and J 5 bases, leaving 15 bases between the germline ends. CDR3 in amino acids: CASSWGGRTEAFF. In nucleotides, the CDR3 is TGTGCCAGCTCTTGGGGGGGGCGTACTGAAGCTTTCTTT. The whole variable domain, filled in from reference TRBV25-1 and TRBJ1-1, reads EADIYQTPRYLVIGTGKKITLECSQTMGHDKMYWYQQDPGMELHLIHYSYGVNSTEKGDLSSESTVSRIRTEHFPLTLESARPSHTSQYLCASSWGGRTEAFFGQGTRLTVV.

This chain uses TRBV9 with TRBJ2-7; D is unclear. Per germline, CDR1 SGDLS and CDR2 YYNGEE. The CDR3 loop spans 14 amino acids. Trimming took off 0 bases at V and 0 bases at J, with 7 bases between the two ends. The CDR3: CASSVAANSYEQYF. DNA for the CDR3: TGTGCCAGCAGCGTAGCGGCCAACTCCTACGAGCAGTACTTC. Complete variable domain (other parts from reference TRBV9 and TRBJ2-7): DSGVTQTPKHLITATGQRVTLRCSPRSGDLSVYWYQQSLDQGLQFLIQYYNGEERAKGNILERFSAQQFPDLHSELNLSSLELGDSALYFCASSVAANSYEQYFGPGTRLTVT.

This CDR3 reads CASSPPQGSKETQYF. The CDR3 DNA sequence: TGTGCCAGCAGCCCGCCCCAGGGGTCCAAAGAGACCCAGTACTTC. The chain is built from TRBV5-4 and TRBJ2-5, with D tentatively TRBD1 (6 bases). Germline V lookup: CDR1 SGHNT, CDR2 YYREEE (reference sequence). The CDR3 is made up of 15 amino acids. Deletions cut 4 bases from V and 3 bases from J, with 16 bases between.

The CDR3 sequence is CASSPVEGRHQETQYF. In DNA, the CDR3 is TGCGCCAGCAGCCCCGTAGAGGGAAGACACCAAGAGACCCAGTACTTC. V usage is TRBV4-1 and J usage is TRBJ2-5, with D possibly being TRBD2 (5 bases). There are 16 residues in the CDR3. V lost 4 bases, J lost 0 bases, and 15 bases lay in between. Germline V lookup: CDR1 MGHRA, CDR2 YSYEKL.

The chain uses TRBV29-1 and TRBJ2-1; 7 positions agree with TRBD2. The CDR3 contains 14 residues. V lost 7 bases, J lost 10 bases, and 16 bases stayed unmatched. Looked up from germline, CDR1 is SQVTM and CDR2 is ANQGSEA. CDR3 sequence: CSAGTTNPLGEQFF. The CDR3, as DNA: TGCAGCGCTGGGACTACCAACCCCCTAGGGGAGCAGTTCTTC.

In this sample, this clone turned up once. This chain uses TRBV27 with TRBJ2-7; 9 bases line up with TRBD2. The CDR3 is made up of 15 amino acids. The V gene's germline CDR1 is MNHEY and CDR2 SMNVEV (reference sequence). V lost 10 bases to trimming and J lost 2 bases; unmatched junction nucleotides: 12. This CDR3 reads CATSPLAGGPYEQYF. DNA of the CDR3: TGTGCCACATCCCCCCTCGCGGGAGGGCCCTACGAGCAGTACTTC.

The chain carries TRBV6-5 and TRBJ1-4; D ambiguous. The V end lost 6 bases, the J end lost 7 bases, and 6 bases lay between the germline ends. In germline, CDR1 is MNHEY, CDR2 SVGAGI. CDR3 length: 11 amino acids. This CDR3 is CASRTSEKLFF. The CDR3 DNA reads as TGTGCCAGCAGGACAAGTGAAAAACTGTTTTTT.

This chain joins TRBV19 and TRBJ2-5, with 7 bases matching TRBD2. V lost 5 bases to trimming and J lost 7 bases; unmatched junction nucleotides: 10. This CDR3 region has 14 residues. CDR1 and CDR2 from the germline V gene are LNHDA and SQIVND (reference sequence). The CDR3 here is CASSWGEGRWTQYF. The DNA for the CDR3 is TGTGCCAGTAGTTGGGGGGAGGGAAGATGGACCCAGTACTTC. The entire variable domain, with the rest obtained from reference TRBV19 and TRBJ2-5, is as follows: DGGITQSPKYLFRKEGQNVTLSCEQNLNHDAMYWYRQDPGQGLRLIYYSQIVNDFQKGDIAEGYSVSREKKESFPLTVTSAQKNPTAFYLCASSWGEGRWTQYFGPGTRLLVL.